This TCR beta chain was profiled in a study of T cells after yellow fever vaccination. Study-level points and caveats: A minor fraction of clonotypes spanned both CD4 and CD8 compartments.

In the case of this clonotype: Its antigen is currently unknown.

CDR1 is MNHEY, CDR2 SVGAGI, per germline. This CDR3 has 15 amino acids. The V gene end was trimmed by 7 bases and the J gene end by 2 bases; junction bases not matched to a gene: 8. They built TCR cDNA with 5'RACE template switching, a step that put in a universal primer site and UMIs. TCRdb processed the 5' RACE reads anew with MiXCR; each CDR3 protein has one entry. The data hold 400,000 to 650,000 distinct CDR3 sequences, with just over 20% observed a single time. This chain links TRBV6-5 with TRBJ2-5; 9 nucleotides agree with TRBD2. The sample here was PBMCs, taken approximately 22 days after the first yellow fever vaccination. The TCR originated in a man between 18 and 29 years old who received the YFV17D yellow fever vaccine. The CDR3 sequence: CASIMIAGAQETQYF. CDR3 DNA sequence: TGTGCCAGCATTATGATAGCGGGGGCGCAAGAGACCCAGTACTTC.